This record concerns one T cell receptor (beta chain) sequence. Its antigen is not identified. Measured with immunoSEQ multiplex PCR; TCRdb has only the in-frame clones, and not every one. This table has over 130,000 clones, 85% to 90% appearing once. Pooling of second doses given at about 4 or about 12 weeks was done. CDR1 MDHEN and CDR2 SYDVKM come from the germline V gene. CDR3 length: 14 amino acids. V lost 10 bases and J 2 bases, leaving 16 bases between the germline ends. This record belongs to a study of T cell responses to AZD1222 COVID-19 vaccine. General observations from the study: Once two AZD1222 doses were given, Spike-specific TCR breadth and depth went up.

The input for sequencing was peripheral blood, taken 28 days after the second AZD1222 dose. The rearrangement joins TRBV28 to TRBJ2-3, with D maybe TRBD2 (6 bases). This clonotype was sampled from an adult who received the AZD1222 COVID-19 vaccine. CDR3 region: CATVGGVATDTQYF. The CDR3 region has the DNA TGTGCCACCGTCGGCGGGGTTGCCACAGATACGCAGTATTTT. Full variable domain (remainder filled in from reference TRBV28 and TRBJ2-3): DVKVTQSSRYLVKRTGEKVFLECVQDMDHENMFWYRQDPGLGLRLIYFSYDVKMKEKGDIPEGYSVSREKKERFSLILESASTNQTSMYLCATVGGVATDTQYFGPGTRLTVL.